Reported below is one T cell receptor beta chain. During active infection, Seattle patients enrolled and were then monitored through disease. The trim removed 10 bases at V and 6 bases at J, leaving 12 bases unmatched. Looked up from germline, CDR1 is LGHDT and CDR2 is YNNKEL (reference sequence). CDR3 length: 14 amino acids. This record comes from a study of blood T cell repertoires in COVID-19. Study details: COVID-19 samples from acute and convalescent phases originated in the United States, Italy and Spain. Sources were T cells, B-cell-depleted T cells, or PBMCs; the material itself was cDNA or gDNA.

Using immunoSEQ multiplex PCR, the repertoire was profiled, and TCRdb retains in-frame clones only, with some absent. The table shows about 160,000 clones, with approximately 80% occurring only once. The sequence came from a woman between 40 and 55 years old with COVID-19, enrolled during active disease. The V gene is TRBV3-1 (or the pseudogene TRBV3-2), the J gene TRBJ2-1, with 7 positions matching TRBD2. The sample consisted of peripheral blood. The CDR3 sequence is CATTIAGVPNEQFF. The CDR3 nucleotides read TGTGCCACGACAATTGCGGGGGTACCCAATGAGCAGTTCTTC.